The rows below give T cell receptor beta chains drawn from one sample of a study of shared clonotypes between healthy human individuals. The protocol was immunoSEQ multiplex PCR, while the TCRdb copy is restricted to in-frame clones and leaves out a portion. The sample consists of 850,000 to 1,100,000 clones, 60% to 85% of them appearing once. Specimen: memory CD4+ T cells from PBMCs. These receptor sequences come from a man aged 18 to 35 in good health. Some clones in this sample may be carry-over from other donors' samples. The CDR3 runs from the conserved cysteine through the conserved F or W. Each record gives: D gene, clone size, J gene, V gene, CDR3 DNA, CDR3 protein. The D gene is left open where the match is weak. Clone size is not always given. Where it is, it says once, few, many or a class for expanded clones.

NA,NA,TRBJ1-4,TRBV5-8,TGTGCCAGCAGCTTGGGACCGAATGAAAAACTGTTTTTT,CASSLGPNEKLFF
NA,NA,TRBJ2-5,TRBV5-1,TGCGCCAGCAGCGAATCGGAGACCCAGTACTTC,CASSESETQYF
NA,NA,TRBJ1-5,TRBV15,TGTGCCACCAGCAGAGATCGGTCGGGGGTCGGGGGGCCCCAGCATTTT,CATSRDRSGVGGPQHF
TRBD1,few,TRBJ1-1,TRBV5-1,TGCGCCAGCAGCTTGTGGACAGGGTTGGGCACTGAAGCTTTCTTT,CASSLWTGLGTEAFF
TRBD1,NA,TRBJ2-1,TRBV6-6,TGTGCCAGCAGAAGGTCCGGGACAGGGGGGTACAATGAGCAGTTCTTC,CASRRSGTGGYNEQFF
NA,NA,TRBJ2-5,TRBV9,TGTGCCAGCAGCGTAGACAGGACACAAGAGACCCAGTACTTC,CASSVDRTQETQYF
NA,NA,TRBJ2-1,TRBV7-9,TGTGCCAGCAGCTTAGAGGGAGCATACAATGAGCAGTTCTTC,CASSLEGAYNEQFF
TRBD1,NA,TRBJ2-7,TRBV28,TGTGCCAGCAGTTTCTTGACAGGGGGCGCGTACGAGCAGTACTTC,CASSFLTGGAYEQYF
TRBD1,NA,TRBJ1-2,TRBV5-1,TGCGCCAGCAGCAAATCGGACAGGGACTACACCTTC,CASSKSDRDYTF
TRBD1,NA,TRBJ2-2,TRBV6-5,TGTGCCAGCAGTTACGAATACAGGGGGCGGGGGGAGCTGTTTTTT,CASSYEYRGRGELFF
NA,NA,TRBJ2-6,TRBV6-5,TGTGCCAGCAGTTACGGGGAGACTGGGGCCAACGTCCTGACTTTC,CASSYGETGANVLTF
NA,NA,TRBJ2-2,TRBV7-3,TGTGCCAGCAGCGACCGACAGACCCTGGCCACCGGGGAGCTGTTTTTT,CASSDRQTLATGELFF
TRBD2,NA,TRBJ2-1,TRBV5-1,TGCGCCAGCAGCGGGATACTAGCGTCTAATGGGAATGAGCAGTTCTTC,CASSGILASNGNEQFF
NA,NA,TRBJ2-5,TRBV5-1,TGCGCCAGCAGCTCCCAAGGGGAAGAGACCCAGTACTTC,CASSSQGEETQYF
TRBD2,few,TRBJ2-1,TRBV30,TGTGCCTGGAGTGTACTTCGTCGGGTAGCGGGAGAACAGTCCGAGCAGTTCTTC,CAWSVLRRVAGEQSEQFF
NA,NA,TRBJ2-1,TRBV11-2,TGTGCCAGCAGCCCGCGACTAGACGACAATGAGCAGTTCTTC,CASSPRLDDNEQFF
NA,NA,TRBJ2-7,TRBV7-3,TGTGCCAGCAGCTTCCCCGGGCCGGCAGGAGGACACGAGCAGTACTTC,CASSFPGPAGGHEQYF
NA,NA,TRBJ1-2,TRBV5-1,TGCGCCAGCAGCGATACACAGGGCCCTTATGGCTACACCTTC,CASSDTQGPYGYTF
NA,NA,TRBJ2-2,TRBV30,TGTGCCTGGAGTCGTAGTGGTAATGGGGAGCTGTTTTTT,CAWSRSGNGELFF
NA,NA,TRBJ1-2,TRBV5-6,TGTGCCAGCAGCTTCCGAAGTGGTCACCGCGGCTACACCTTC,CASSFRSGHRGYTF
TRBD1,many,TRBJ2-2,TRBV6-1,TGTGCCAGCAGCACTGGACAGGCCTACACCGGGGAGCTGTTTTTT,CASSTGQAYTGELFF
NA,NA,TRBJ1-5,TRBV4-1,TGCGCCAGCAGCCATTCGGGGGCGGCGAATCAGCCCCAGCATTTT,CASSHSGAANQPQHF
NA,NA,TRBJ2-5,TRBV6-1,TGTGCCAGCAGTGAAGCCACAGGACAAGAGACCCAGTACTTC,CASSEATGQETQYF
NA,NA,TRBJ2-1,TRBV5-8,TGTGCCAGCAGCTGGGGGACTTACAATGAGCAGTTCTTC,CASSWGTYNEQFF
NA,NA,TRBJ2-6,TRBV2,TGTGCCAGCAGGCGGACAGCCAGCTCTGGGGCCAACGTCCTGACTTTC,CASRRTASSGANVLTF
TRBD1,once,TRBJ2-5,TRBV4-1,TGCGCCAGCAGCCAACTCGGGACAGGGCAGACCCAGTACTTC,CASSQLGTGQTQYF
NA,NA,TRBJ2-1,TRBV27,TGTGCCAGCAGACAGCTAGGGATCCAATCCGTCAATGAGCAGTTCTTC,CASRQLGIQSVNEQFF
NA,NA,TRBJ2-5,TRBV7-7,TGTGCCAGCAGCTTATTACAGCAAGAGACCCAGTACTTC,CASSLLQQETQYF
NA,NA,TRBJ2-7,TRBV6-6,TGTGCCAGCAGTTACGTTAGGGGGTCGATCACCTACGAGCAGTACTTC,CASSYVRGSITYEQYF
TRBD2,NA,TRBJ2-1,TRBV7-2,TGTGCCAGCACTATAGCGGGAGTCTACAATGAGCAGTTCTTC,CASTIAGVYNEQFF
NA,NA,TRBJ1-1,TRBV19,TGTGCCAGTAGTATATATCTGGGGACGGGGAACACTGAAGCTTTCTTT,CASSIYLGTGNTEAFF
NA,NA,TRBJ1-2,TRBV2,TGTGCCATTACTGAAAACAGGGCCGGCTATGGCTACACCTTC,CAITENRAGYGYTF
TRBD1,NA,TRBJ1-5,TRBV28,TGTGCCAGCAGTTTAAAGGGGGCTGGGCAGCCCCAGCATTTT,CASSLKGAGQPQHF
NA,once,TRBJ1-3,TRBV5-1,TGCGCCAGCAGCCAAGGGACGGATGGAAACACCATATATTTT,CASSQGTDGNTIYF
TRBD2,NA,TRBJ2-1,TRBV19,TGTGCCAGTACGCCTGGGGGTTGGCGGGAGTACAATGAGCAGTTCTTC,CASTPGGWREYNEQFF
NA,NA,TRBJ2-7,TRBV5-4,TGTGCCAGCAGATCCCGGTCGGGGAACCCCTACGAGCAGTACTTC,CASRSRSGNPYEQYF
NA,few,TRBJ1-2,TRBV15,TGTGCCACCAGCAGAGATGCGCATGGCTACACCTTC,CATSRDAHGYTF
NA,NA,TRBJ2-7,TRBV28,TGTGCCAGCACCCTAAAGGGTCCCTACGAGCAGTACTTC,CASTLKGPYEQYF
NA,NA,TRBJ1-2,TRBV5-1,TGCGCCAGCAGCCCGGCTGGGGGTGAAAACTATGGCTACACCTTC,CASSPAGGENYGYTF
NA,few,TRBJ1-5,TRBV19,TGTGCCAGTAGTATGGGGATACCCAATCAGCCCCAGCATTTT,CASSMGIPNQPQHF
NA,NA,TRBJ2-3,TRBV18,TGTGCCAGCTCACCCGCAGGGGGGATAGATACGCAGTATTTT,CASSPAGGIDTQYF
NA,once,TRBJ2-1,TRBV7-9,TGTGTCAGCAGCTTATTAAGAGGGGACAACAATGAGCAGTTCTTC,CVSSLLRGDNNEQFF
TRBD1,NA,TRBJ1-5,TRBV6-6,TGTGCCAGCAGCACGCTTGGACAGGGGAATCAGCCCCAGCATTTT,CASSTLGQGNQPQHF
TRBD2,NA,TRBJ2-1,TRBV29-1,TGCAGCGTTACGAGCGGGAGGGCCAGGGGGTACAATGAGCAGTTCTTC,CSVTSGRARGYNEQFF
NA,NA,TRBJ1-1,TRBV18,TGTGCCAGCTCACCACCTCGAGGACCCACGAACACTGAAGCTTTCTTT,CASSPPRGPTNTEAFF
TRBD2,once,TRBJ2-1,TRBV9,TGTGCCAGCAGCGTGCTAGCGGGTTTCCCGGAGGAGCAGTTCTTC,CASSVLAGFPEEQFF
TRBD1,once,TRBJ2-1,TRBV28,TGTGCCGGATCGGACAGGGCCCCCTACAATGAGCAGTTCTTC,CAGSDRAPYNEQFF
TRBD2,once,TRBJ2-1,TRBV28,TGTGCCAGCAGTTTATGGACTAGCCGGAAAGGGGACTACAATGAGCAGTTCTTC,CASSLWTSRKGDYNEQFF
NA,NA,TRBJ2-7,TRBV6-5,TGTGCCAGCAGTTACCCGAGGAGCCGGGAGCAGTACTTC,CASSYPRSREQYF
NA,once,TRBJ1-5,TRBV7-2,TGTGCCAGCAGCTTAGCGAGCAATCAGCCCCAGCATTTT,CASSLASNQPQHF
TRBD2,NA,TRBJ2-7,TRBV7-9,TGTGCCAGCAGCTTTCGGGGGGACGAGCAGTACTTC,CASSFRGDEQYF